This T cell receptor (beta chain) emerged from a study of regulatory T cells in long-lasting Graves disease. This clonotype was observed once. The time point was: persistent/refractory GD, antithyroid drugs over 5 years with positive TRAb. RNA isolated from PBMCs was used to make the TCR library. Both iRepertoire HTBI primers and Arm-PCR of CDR3 regions were used to build the TCR beta libraries. A single record per CDR3 protein comes from TCRdb applying MiXCR to the multiplex PCR reads. Found here are 350,000 to 500,000 distinct CDR3 sequences, roughly a fifth of them singletons; the top ten hold roughly an eighth. The CDR3 consists of 16 residues. Looked up from germline, CDR1 is SGHKS and CDR2 is YYEKEE (reference sequence). Trimming took 0 bases from V and 1 from J, leaving 10 bases between them.

The chain couples TRBV5-5 to TRBJ2-2, with a tentative D call TRBD2 (6 bases). The source material was peripheral blood mononuclear cells (PBMCs), sampled when the disease was refractory, from a patient treated with antithyroid drugs. This TCR was sampled from a female donor with Graves disease. The CDR3 DNA is TGTGCCAGCAGCTTGGCCGGGACTGTGAACACCGGGGAGCTGTTTTTT. This translates into CASSLAGTVNTGELFF.